The following is a TCR beta chain sequence with its context. Its antigen remains unknown. These data belong to a study of T-cell reconstitution after alpha-beta-depleted transplantation in children. Study-wide results and limits: Reportedly, alpha-beta T cells present about two months post-transplant originated from several hundred expanded clones of graft origin.

Unique molecular identifiers were incorporated into the prepared TCRbeta library. In TCRdb, the PCR reads were re-called with MiXCR into one record per CDR3 protein. The table has more than 400,000 distinct CDR3 sequences, 43% seen once. V was trimmed by 1 base and J by 7 bases, leaving 13 bases between them. Germline V lookup: CDR1 SGHTA, CDR2 FQGTGA. CDR3 length equals 14 residues. The V call is TRBV7-3, the J call TRBJ1-2; TRBD1 is a possible D gene (6 bases). The sample consisted of PBMCs, taken before TCRalphabeta/CD19-depleted stem cell transplant. This receptor was taken from a girl aged 2-10 years with aplastic anemia, due to receive a stem cell transplant. The CDR3 reads CASSLNAGASGYTF. CDR3 nucleotides: TGTGCCAGCAGCTTAAATGCGGGGGCGAGTGGCTACACCTTC. The full variable domain, its missing parts supplied by reference TRBV7-3 and TRBJ1-2, is GAGVSQTPSNKVTEKGKYVELRCDPISGHTALYWYRQSLGQGPEFLIYFQGTGAADDSGLPNDRFFAVRPEGSVSTLKIQRTERGDSAVYLCASSLNAGASGYTFGSGTRLTVV.